A single T cell receptor beta chain is shown here with its context. The germline gives CDR1 KGHDR, CDR2 SFDVKD. This CDR3 has 13 amino acids. The germline V and J ends were trimmed by 4 bases and 12 bases, with 17 bases remaining between them. The sample is drawn from a study of blood T cell repertoires in COVID-19. Study-level information: Samples representing acute and convalescent COVID-19 were sourced from the United States, Italy and Spain. Sample material is recorded as cDNA or gDNA derived from T cells, B-cell-depleted T cells, or PBMCs.

The study drew participants aged 18 to 89 years from approximately 23 US areas. The authors' processing: Amplification of reference gene primers was used by the study to estimate nucleated cell counts. TCRdb keeps only in-frame clones here, not all; method: immunoSEQ multiplex PCR. V and J calls plus clone size are reproduced from that table; the DNA served to infer D and trimming. The sample records 350,000 to 400,000 clones, roughly 90% being singletons. This receptor was taken from a woman in her thirties with acute COVID-19. The specimen sequenced was PBMCs or T cells enriched from blood (not recorded which). The chain has TRBV24-1 and TRBJ1-1, with TRBD1 as a possible D gene (6 bases). The CDR3 region is CATSDLFGQRSFF. The CDR3 coding sequence is TGTGCCACCAGTGACTTATTCGGACAGCGGTCTTTCTTT.